The T cell receptor beta chain described here comes from a study of somatic mutations in cytotoxic T cells in rheumatoid arthritis. General observations from the study: CD8+ clonality rose with age in rheumatoid arthritis patients, not healthy controls. Some patients, 8 of 65, had a largest CD8+ clone that exceeded 20% of CD8+ cells.

Using positive magnetic bead selection on an AutoMACS, CD4+ and CD8+ cells were isolated, after which their purity was checked by flow cytometry. In the original processing: Concordance between patient CD8+ clones exceeding 1% and published virus-specific TCRB sequences was infrequent. Only in-frame clones appear in the TCRdb table, and some are missing; sequencing was by immunoSEQ multiplex PCR. V, J and clone size were drawn from that table, and D and trimming were deduced from the DNA. The table records roughly 17,000 clones, about 85% of them present only once. Trimming took off 2 bases at V and 3 bases at J, with 7 bases between the two ends. CDR3 length: 13 amino acids. Germline CDR1 reads MNHNY; CDR2 reads SVGAGI (reference sequence). Comment on this clone: As yet, its antigen is unknown.

The clonotype was recovered from a woman between 40 and 50 years old with rheumatoid arthritis. The source material was CD8+ T cells sorted from blood. J is TRBJ1-1 and V is TRBV6-6; D call uncertain. DNA for the CDR3: TGTGCCAGCAGTTACGTGGGCGACACTGAAGCTTTCTTT. Amino acids: CASSYVGDTEAFF.